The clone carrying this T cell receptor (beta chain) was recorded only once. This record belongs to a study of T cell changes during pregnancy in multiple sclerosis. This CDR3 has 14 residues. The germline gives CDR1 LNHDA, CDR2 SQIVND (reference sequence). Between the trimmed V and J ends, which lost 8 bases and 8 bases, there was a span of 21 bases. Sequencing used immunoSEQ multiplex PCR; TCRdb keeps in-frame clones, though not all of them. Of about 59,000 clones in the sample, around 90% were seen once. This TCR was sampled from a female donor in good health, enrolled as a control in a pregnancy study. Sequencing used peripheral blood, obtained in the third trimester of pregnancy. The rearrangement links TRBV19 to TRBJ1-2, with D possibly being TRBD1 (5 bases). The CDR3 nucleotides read TGTGCCAGTTCCCCTTCAGCGGGACTGGGAGGCTACACCTTC. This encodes CASSPSAGLGGYTF.